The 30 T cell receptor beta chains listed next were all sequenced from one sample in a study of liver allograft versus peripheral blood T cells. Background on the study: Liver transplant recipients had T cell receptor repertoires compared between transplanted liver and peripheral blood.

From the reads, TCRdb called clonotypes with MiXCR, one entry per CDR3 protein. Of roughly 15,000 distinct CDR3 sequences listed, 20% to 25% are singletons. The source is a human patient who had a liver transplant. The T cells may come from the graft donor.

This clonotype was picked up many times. The CDR3 reads CASSPPGGSNQPQHF. CDR3 DNA: TGTGCCAGCTCACCACCGGGGGGATCCAATCAGCCCCAGCATTTT. V is TRBV18 and J is TRBJ1-5, with D maybe TRBD1 (5 bases). Between the trimmed V and J ends, which lost 0 bases and 3 bases, there was a span of 9 bases. This CDR3 spans 15 amino acids. Per the germline V gene, CDR1 is KGHSH and CDR2 is LQKENI. The full variable domain, in which reference TRBV18 and TRBJ1-5 provide the parts outside the CDR3, is NAGVMQNPRHLVRRRGQEARLRCSPMKGHSHVYWYRQLPEEGLKFMVYLQKENIIDESGMPKERFSAEFPKEGPSILRIQQVVRGDSAAYFCASSPPGGSNQPQHFGDGTRLSIL.

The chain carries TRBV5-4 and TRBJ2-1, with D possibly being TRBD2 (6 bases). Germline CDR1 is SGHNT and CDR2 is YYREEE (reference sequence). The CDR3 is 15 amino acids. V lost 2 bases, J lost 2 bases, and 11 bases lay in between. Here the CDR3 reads CASSFGGDPYNEQFF. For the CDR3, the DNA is TGTGCCAGCAGCTTTGGAGGGGACCCCTACAATGAGCAGTTCTTC.

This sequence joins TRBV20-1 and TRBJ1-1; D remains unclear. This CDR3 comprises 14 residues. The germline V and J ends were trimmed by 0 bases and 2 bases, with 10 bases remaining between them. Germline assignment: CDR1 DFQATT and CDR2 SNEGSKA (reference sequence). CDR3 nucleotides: TGCAGTGCTAGAGATGCGCGGCAAAACACTGAAGCTTTCTTT. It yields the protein CSARDARQNTEAFF.

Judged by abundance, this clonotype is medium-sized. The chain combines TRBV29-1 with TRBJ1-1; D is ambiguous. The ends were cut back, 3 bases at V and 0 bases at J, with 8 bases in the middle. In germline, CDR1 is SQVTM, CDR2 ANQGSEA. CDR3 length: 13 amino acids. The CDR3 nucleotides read TGCAGCGTTGAGCAGTATCTGAACACTGAAGCTTTCTTT. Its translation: CSVEQYLNTEAFF.

The CDR3 here is CASSLTRASGYTF. CDR3 DNA: TGTGCCAGCAGCTTGACCCGGGCCTCTGGCTACACCTTC. The chain employs TRBV11-1 and TRBJ1-2, with no clear D. Trimming took off 3 bases at V and 7 bases at J, with 12 bases between the two ends. The CDR3 runs to 13 residues. CDR1 is SGHAT and CDR2 is FQDESV in the germline V gene (reference sequence).

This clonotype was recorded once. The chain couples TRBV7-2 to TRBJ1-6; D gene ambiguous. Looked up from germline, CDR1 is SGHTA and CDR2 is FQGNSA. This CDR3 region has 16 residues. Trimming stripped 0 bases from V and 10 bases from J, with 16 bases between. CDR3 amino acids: CASSLAPFIGRSPLHF. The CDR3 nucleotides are TGTGCCAGCAGCTTAGCGCCCTTCATAGGGCGGTCACCCCTCCACTTT.

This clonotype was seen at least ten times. The CDR3 nucleotides read TGTGCCAGCTCACCGGAGGACCACACAGATACGCAGTATTTT. Residues: CASSPEDHTDTQYF. The chain recombines TRBV18 with TRBJ2-3, with D possibly TRBD2 on 5 matching bases. This CDR3 region has 14 residues. The germline V and J ends were trimmed by 3 bases and 2 bases, with 9 bases remaining between them. The germline CDR1 and CDR2 sequences are KGHSH and LQKENI.

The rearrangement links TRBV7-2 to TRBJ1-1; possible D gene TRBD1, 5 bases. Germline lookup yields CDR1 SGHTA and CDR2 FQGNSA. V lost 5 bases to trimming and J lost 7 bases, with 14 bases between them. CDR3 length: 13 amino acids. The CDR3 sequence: CASSLQEDIEAFF. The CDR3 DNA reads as TGTGCCAGCAGCCTTCAGGAGGACATTGAAGCTTTCTTT.

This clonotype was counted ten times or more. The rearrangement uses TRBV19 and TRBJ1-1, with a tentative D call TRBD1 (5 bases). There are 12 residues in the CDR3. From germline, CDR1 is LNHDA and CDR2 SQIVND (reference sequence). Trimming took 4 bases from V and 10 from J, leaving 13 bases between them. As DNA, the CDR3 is TGTGCCAGTAGTAACCGGGACCGGAGAGCTTTCTTT. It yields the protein CASSNRDRRAFF.

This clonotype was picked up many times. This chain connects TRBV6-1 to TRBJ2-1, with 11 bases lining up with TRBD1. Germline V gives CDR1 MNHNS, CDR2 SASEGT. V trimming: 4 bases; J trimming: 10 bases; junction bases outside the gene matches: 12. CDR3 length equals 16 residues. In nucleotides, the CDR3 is TGTGCCAGCAGTGCACCGGGACAGGGGGGTTCGTGGGAGCAGTTCTTC. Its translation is CASSAPGQGGSWEQFF.

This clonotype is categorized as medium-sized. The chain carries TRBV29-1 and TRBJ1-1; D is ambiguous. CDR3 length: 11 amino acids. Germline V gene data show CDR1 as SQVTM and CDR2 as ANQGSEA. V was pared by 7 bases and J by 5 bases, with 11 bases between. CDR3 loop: CSAQTWTEAFF. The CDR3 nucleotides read TGCAGCGCCCAGACCTGGACTGAAGCTTTCTTT.

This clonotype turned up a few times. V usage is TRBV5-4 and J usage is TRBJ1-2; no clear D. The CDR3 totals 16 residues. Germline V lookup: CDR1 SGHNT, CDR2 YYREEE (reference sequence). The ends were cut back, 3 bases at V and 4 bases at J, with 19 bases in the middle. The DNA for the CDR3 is TGTGCCAGCAGCTGGGGAGGGAGGGTAGGTTCCTATGGCTACACCTTC. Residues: CASSWGGRVGSYGYTF.

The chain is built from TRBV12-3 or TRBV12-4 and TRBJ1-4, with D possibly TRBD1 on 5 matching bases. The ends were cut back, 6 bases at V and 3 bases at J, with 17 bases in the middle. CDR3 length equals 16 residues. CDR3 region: CASSPTQGIANEKLFF. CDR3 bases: TGTGCCAGCAGCCCCACTCAGGGAATCGCTAATGAAAAACTGTTTTTT.

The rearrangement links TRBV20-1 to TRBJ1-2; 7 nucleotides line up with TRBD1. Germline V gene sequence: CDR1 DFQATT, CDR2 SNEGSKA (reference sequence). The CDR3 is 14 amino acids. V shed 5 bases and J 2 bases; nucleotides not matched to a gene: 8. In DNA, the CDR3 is TGCAGTGCTCTTAAGACAGGGCTAAACTATGGCTACACCTTC. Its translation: CSALKTGLNYGYTF.

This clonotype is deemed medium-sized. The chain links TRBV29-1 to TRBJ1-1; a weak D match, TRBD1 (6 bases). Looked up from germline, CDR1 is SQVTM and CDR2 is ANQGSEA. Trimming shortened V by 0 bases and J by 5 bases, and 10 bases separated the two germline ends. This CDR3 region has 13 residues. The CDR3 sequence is CSVEERGRTEAFF. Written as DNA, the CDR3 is TGCAGCGTTGAAGAACGGGGGCGGACTGAAGCTTTCTTT.

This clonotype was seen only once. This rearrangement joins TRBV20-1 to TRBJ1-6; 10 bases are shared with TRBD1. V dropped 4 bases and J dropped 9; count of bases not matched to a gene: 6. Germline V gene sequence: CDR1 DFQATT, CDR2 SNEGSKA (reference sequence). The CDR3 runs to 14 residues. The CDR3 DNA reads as TGCAGTGCTACAGCCGGGACAGGGGTTTCACCCCTCCACTTT. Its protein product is CSATAGTGVSPLHF.

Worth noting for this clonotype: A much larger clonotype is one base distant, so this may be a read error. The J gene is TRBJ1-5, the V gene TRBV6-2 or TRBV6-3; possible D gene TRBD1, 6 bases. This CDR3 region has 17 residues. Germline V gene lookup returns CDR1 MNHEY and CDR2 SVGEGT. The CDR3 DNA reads TGTGCCTCCCAGTTACGAGGGGGAGCGGTTAAAAATCAGCTCCAGCATTTT. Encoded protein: CASQLRGGAVKNQLQHF.

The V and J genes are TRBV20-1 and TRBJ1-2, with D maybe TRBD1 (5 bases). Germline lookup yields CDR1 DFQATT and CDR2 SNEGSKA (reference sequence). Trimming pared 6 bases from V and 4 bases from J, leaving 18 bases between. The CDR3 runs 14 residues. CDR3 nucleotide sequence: TGCAGTGCGCAGACACCGCAGGGAAGCTATGGCTACACCTTC. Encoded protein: CSAQTPQGSYGYTF.

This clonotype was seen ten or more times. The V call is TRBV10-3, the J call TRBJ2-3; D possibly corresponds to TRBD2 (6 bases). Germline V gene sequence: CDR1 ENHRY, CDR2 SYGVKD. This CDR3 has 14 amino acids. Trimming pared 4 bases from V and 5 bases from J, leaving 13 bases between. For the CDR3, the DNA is TGTGCCATCAGTGGGAGGGGCCAGGGAGATACGCAGTATTTT. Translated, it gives CAISGRGQGDTQYF.

The CDR3 sequence: CSGISGTGGAEAFF. CDR3 bases: TGCAGTGGCATTTCCGGGACAGGGGGCGCTGAAGCTTTCTTT. The V gene is TRBV20-1, the J gene TRBJ1-1; the match to TRBD1 covers 12 bases. Germline values: CDR1 DFQATT, CDR2 SNEGSKA (reference sequence). This CDR3 region has 14 residues. The trim removed 7 bases at V and 6 bases at J, leaving 9 bases unmatched.

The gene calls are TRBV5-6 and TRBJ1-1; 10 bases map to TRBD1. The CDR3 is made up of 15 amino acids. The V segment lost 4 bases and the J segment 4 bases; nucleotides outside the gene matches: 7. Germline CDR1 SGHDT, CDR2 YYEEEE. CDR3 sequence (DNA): TGTGCCAGCAGCCCGGGGGGACAGGGGTTCACTGAAGCTTTCTTT. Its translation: CASSPGGQGFTEAFF.

As DNA, the CDR3 is TGTGCCAGTAGTTTCCGGGTCCGGAGAGCTTTCTTT. Its translation: CASSFRVRRAFF. The V gene is TRBV19, the J gene TRBJ1-1, with no clear D. Between the trimmed V and J ends, which lost 5 bases and 10 bases, there was a span of 14 bases. CDR1 is LNHDA and CDR2 is SQIVND in the germline V gene (reference sequence). The CDR3 is made up of 12 amino acids.

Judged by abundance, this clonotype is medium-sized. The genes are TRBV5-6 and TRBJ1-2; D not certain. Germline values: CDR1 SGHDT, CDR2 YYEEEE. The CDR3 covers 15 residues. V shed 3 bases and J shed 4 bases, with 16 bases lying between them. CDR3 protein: CASSYLQERGYGYTF. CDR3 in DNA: TGTGCCAGCAGCTACCTTCAGGAGAGAGGCTATGGCTACACCTTC. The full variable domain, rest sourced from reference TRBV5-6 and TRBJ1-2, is DAGVTQSPTHLIKTRGQQVTLRCSPKSGHDTVSWYQQALGQGPQFIFQYYEEEERQRGNFPDRFSGHQFPNYSSELNVNALLLGDSALYLCASSYLQERGYGYTFGSGTRLTVV.

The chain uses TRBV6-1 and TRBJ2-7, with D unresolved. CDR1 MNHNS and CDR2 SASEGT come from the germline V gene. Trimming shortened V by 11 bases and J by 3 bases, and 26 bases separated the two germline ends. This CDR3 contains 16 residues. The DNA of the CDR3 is TGTGCCGGATCCCGGACGGCCGCGACAATAGGCTACGAGCAGTACTTC. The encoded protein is CAGSRTAATIGYEQYF.

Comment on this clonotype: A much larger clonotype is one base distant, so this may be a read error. The CDR3 coding sequence is TGTGCCAGCAGCTTAGGGAGGGAGAGGGGCTACACCTTC. Translated, it gives CASSLGRERGYTF. V usage is TRBV6-2 or TRBV6-3 and J usage is TRBJ1-2; D call uncertain. Germline V gives CDR1 MNHEY, CDR2 SVGEGT. V dropped 6 bases and J dropped 8 bases, with 16 bases sitting between them. This CDR3 is 13 amino acids long.

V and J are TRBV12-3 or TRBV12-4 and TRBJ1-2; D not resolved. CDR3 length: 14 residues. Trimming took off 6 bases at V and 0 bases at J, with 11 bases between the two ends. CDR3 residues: CASRLGLTNYGYTF. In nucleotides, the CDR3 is TGTGCCAGCAGACTTGGGCTAACTAACTATGGCTACACCTTC.

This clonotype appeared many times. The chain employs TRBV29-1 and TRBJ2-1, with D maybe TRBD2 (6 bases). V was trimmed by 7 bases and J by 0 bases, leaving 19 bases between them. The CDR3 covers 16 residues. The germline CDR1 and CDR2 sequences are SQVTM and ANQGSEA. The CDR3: CSGGDSLASSYNEQFF. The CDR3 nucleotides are TGCAGCGGCGGAGATTCACTAGCAAGCTCCTACAATGAGCAGTTCTTC.

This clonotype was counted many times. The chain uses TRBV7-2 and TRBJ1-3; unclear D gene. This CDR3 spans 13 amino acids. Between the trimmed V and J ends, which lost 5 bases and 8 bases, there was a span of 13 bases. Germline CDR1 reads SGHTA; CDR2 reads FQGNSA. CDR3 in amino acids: CASSPFRKDTIYF. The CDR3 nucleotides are TGTGCCAGCAGCCCTTTCCGTAAGGACACCATATATTTT.

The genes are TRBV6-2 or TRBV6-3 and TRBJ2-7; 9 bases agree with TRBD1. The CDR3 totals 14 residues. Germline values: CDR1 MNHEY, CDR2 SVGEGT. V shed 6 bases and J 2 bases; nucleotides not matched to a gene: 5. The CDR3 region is CASSPRQGAYEQYF. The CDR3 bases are TGTGCCAGCAGCCCTCGACAGGGGGCCTACGAGCAGTACTTC.

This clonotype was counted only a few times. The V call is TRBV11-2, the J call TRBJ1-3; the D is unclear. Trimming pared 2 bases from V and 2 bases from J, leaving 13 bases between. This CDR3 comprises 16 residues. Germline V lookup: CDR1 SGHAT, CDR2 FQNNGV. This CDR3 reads CASSLHKGFPGNTIYF. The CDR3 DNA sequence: TGTGCCAGCAGCTTACACAAGGGTTTCCCTGGAAACACCATATATTTT. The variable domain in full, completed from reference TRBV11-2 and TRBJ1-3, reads EAGVAQSPRYKIIEKRQSVAFWCNPISGHATLYWYQQILGQGPKLLIQFQNNGVVDDSQLPKDRFSAERLKGVDSTLKIQPAKLEDSAVYLCASSLHKGFPGNTIYFGEGSWLTVV.